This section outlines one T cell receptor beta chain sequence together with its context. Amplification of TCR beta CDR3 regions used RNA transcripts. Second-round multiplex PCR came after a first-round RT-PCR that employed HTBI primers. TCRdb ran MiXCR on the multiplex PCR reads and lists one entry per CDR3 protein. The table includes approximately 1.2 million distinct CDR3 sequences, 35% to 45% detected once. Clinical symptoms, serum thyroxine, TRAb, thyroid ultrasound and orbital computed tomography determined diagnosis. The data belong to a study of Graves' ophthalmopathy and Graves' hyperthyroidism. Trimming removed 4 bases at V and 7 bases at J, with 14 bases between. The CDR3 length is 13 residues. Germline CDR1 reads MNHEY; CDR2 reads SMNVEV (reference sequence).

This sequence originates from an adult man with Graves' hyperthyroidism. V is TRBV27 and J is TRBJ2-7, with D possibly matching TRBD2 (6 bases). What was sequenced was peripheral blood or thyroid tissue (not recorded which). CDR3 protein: CASSSDGGLEQYF. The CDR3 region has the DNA TGTGCCAGCAGTTCCGACGGGGGTTTGGAGCAGTACTTC.